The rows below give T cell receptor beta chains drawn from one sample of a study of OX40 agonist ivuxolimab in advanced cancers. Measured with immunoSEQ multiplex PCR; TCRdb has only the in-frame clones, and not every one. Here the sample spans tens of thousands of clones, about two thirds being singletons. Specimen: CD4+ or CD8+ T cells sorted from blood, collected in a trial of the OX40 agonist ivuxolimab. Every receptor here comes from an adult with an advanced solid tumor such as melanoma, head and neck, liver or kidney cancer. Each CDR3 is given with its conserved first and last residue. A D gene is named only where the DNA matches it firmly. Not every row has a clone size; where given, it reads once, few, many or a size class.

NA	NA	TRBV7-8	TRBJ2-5	TGTGCCAGCAGCTTATCGCTGGGCTTGGGACAAGAGACCCAGTACTTC	CASSLSLGLGQETQYF
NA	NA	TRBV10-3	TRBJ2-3	TGTGCCATCAGTGAGCTGGGGGGAGGACTATCAACGGATACGCAGTATTTT	CAISELGGGLSTDTQYF
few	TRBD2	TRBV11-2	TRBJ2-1	TGTGCCAGCAGCTTATCGGCCGGGGGGAACAATGAGCAGTTCTTC	CASSLSAGGNNEQFF
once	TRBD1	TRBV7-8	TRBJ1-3	TGTGCCAGCAGCTCCAGGGACAGGTTCGCTGGAAACACCATATATTTT	CASSSRDRFAGNTIYF
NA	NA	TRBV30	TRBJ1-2	TGTGCCTGGAGTGTTGGAACAGGATCTAACTATGGCTACACCTTC	CAWSVGTGSNYGYTF
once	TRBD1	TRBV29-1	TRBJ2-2	TGCAGCGTCCCAGGGGGCGGCGGGGAGCTGTTTTTT	CSVPGGGGELFF
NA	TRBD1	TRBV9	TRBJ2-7	TGTGCCAGCAGCCTCGGGACAGATCTTTACGAGCAGTACTTC	CASSLGTDLYEQYF
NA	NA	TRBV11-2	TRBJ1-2	TGTGCCAGCAGCTTAGTATTGGGCACGGGCTACACCTTC	CASSLVLGTGYTF
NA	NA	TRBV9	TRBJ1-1	TGTGCCAGCAGCGTAGCCGGGGGACTGTACGCTGAAGCTTTCTTT	CASSVAGGLYAEAFF
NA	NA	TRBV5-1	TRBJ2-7	TGCGCCAGCAGGGGGGGCCTTACCTACGAGCAGTACTTC	CASRGGLTYEQYF
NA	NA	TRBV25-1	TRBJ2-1	TGTGCCAGCAGTGAAATCTTAAGTGAGCAGTTCTTC	CASSEILSEQFF
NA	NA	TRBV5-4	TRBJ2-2	TGTGCCAGCCAGCTTGGCAGGAGGGGGGCGAACACCGGGGAGCTGTTTTTT	CASQLGRRGANTGELFF
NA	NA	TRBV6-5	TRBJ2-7	TGTGCCAGCAGTTACTCGTCCGCGAGATCCTACGAGCAGTACTTC	CASSYSSARSYEQYF
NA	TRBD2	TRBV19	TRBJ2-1	TGTGCCAGTAGTTCCGGGACTACGGGTAGGGATGAGCAGTTCTTC	CASSSGTTGRDEQFF
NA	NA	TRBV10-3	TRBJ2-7	TGTGCCATCAGTGATGGGAGAGGCACGTACGAGCAGTACTTC	CAISDGRGTYEQYF
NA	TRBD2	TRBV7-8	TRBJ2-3	TGTGCCAGCAGCTTGCGACTAGCGGGGGGGACAGATACGCAGTATTTT	CASSLRLAGGTDTQYF
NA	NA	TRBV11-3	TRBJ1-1	TGTGCCAGCAGCTTAGGTATAACTGAAGCTTTCTTT	CASSLGITEAFF
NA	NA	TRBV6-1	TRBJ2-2	TGTGCCACCAAGGACGGACCCAAGGGTGGCGGGGAGCTGTTTTTT	CATKDGPKGGGELFF
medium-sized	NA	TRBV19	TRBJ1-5	TGTGCCAGTAGTATAGGAAATCAGCCCCAGCATTTT	CASSIGNQPQHF
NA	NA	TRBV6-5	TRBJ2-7	TGTGCCAGCAGTTCCGCGTACAGGGCCCACGAGCAGTACTTC	CASSSAYRAHEQYF
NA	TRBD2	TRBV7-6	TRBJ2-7	TGTGCCAGCAGGCCGACTAGCGGGGGACCCTACGAGCAGTACTTC	CASRPTSGGPYEQYF
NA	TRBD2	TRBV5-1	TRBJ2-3	TGCGCCACGAGGACTAGCGACTTCACAGATACGCAGTATTTT	CATRTSDFTDTQYF
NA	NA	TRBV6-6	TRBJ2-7	TGTGCCAGCAGTTACTCGGGAGCCTCCTACGAGCAGTACTTC	CASSYSGASYEQYF
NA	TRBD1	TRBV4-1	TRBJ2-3	TGCGCCAGCAGCCCCGCGGACAGGGGGCAAGTAGATACGCAGTATTTT	CASSPADRGQVDTQYF
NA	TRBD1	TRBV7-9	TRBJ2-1	TGTGCCAGCAGCTTAGCGAATCCGGGGACAGGGGGCGTTTGGCAGTTCTTC	CASSLANPGTGGVWQFF
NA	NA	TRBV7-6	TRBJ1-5	TGTGCCAGCAGCTTAGGAGGTGGTGGTGGCAATCAGCCCCAGCATTTT	CASSLGGGGGNQPQHF
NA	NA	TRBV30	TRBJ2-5	TGTGCCTGGAGTGTACCCAGTTATACGGAGACCCAGTACTTC	CAWSVPSYTETQYF
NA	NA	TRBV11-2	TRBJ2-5	TGTGCCAGCCGCAACAGGGACTCGGGTGGGGAGACCCAGTACTTC	CASRNRDSGGETQYF
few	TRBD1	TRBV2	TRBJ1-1	TGTGCCAGCGGACAGGCAGAAGCTTTCTTT	CASGQAEAFF
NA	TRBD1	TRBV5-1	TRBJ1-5	TGTGCCAGCAGCTTAGGGGACAGGGGGAATCAGCCCCAGCATTTT	CASSLGDRGNQPQHF
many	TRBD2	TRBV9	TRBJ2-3	TGTGCCAGCAGCTCTCATAGCGGGGGTAGCACAGATACGCAGTATTTT	CASSSHSGGSTDTQYF
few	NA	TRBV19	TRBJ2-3	TGTGCCAGTAGTATAGGCCGGAATACGCAGTATTTT	CASSIGRNTQYF